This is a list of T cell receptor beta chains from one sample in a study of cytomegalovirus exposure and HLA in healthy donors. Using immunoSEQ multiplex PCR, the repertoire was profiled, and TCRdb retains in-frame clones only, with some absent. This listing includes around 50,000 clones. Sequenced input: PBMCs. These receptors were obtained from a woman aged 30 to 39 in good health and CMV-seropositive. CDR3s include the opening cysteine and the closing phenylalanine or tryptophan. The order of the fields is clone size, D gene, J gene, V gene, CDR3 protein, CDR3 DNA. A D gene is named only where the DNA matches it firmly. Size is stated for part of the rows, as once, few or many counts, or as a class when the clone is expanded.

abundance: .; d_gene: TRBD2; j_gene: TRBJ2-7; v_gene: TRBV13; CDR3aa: CASSFSAGVSYEQYF; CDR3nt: TGTGCCAGCAGCTTTTCAGCGGGAGTAAGTTACGAGCAGTACTTC
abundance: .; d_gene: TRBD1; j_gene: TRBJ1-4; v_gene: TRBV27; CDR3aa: CASSPDRETNEKLFF; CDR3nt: TGTGCCAGCAGTCCAGACAGGGAGACTAATGAAAAACTGTTTTTT
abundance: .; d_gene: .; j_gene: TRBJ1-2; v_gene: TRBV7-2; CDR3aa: CASSQPGGVYGYTF; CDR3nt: TGTGCCAGCAGCCAACCGGGGGGGGTCTATGGCTACACCTTC
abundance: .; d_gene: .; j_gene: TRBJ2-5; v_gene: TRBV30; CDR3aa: CAWSVRGGSGRQETQYF; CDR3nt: TGTGCCTGGAGTGTACGTGGTGGGAGCGGGCGCCAAGAGACCCAGTACTTC
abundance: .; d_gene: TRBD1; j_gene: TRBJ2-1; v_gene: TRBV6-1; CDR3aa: CASSEWDRFDGNEQFF; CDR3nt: TGTGCCAGCAGTGAATGGGACAGATTTGATGGGAATGAGCAGTTCTTC
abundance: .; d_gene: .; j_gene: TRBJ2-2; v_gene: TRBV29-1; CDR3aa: CSVVPGLATGELFF; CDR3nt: TGCAGCGTTGTTCCGGGTCTGGCTACCGGGGAGCTGTTTTTT
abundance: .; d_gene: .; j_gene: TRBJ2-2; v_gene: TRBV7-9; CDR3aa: CASSPTIWDMNTGELFF; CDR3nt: TGTGCCAGCAGCCCTACAATATGGGACATGAACACCGGGGAGCTGTTTTTT
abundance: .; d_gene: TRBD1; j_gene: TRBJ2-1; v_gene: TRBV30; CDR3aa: CAWSRDRGLVEQFF; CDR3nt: TGTGCCTGGAGCCGGGACAGGGGGTTAGTTGAGCAGTTCTTC
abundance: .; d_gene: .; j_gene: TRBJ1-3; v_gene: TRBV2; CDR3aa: CASSEVAAVGNTIYF; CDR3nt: TGTGCCAGCAGTGAAGTCGCGGCGGTTGGAAACACCATATATTTT
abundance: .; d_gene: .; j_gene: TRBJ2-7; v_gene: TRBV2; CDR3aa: CASKGVLVGAREQYF; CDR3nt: TGTGCCAGCAAGGGAGTGTTGGTGGGGGCGCGGGAGCAGTACTTC
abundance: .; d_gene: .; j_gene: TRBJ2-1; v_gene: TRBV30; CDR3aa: CAWSLVAANEQFF; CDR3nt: TGTGCCTGGAGTCTTGTCGCGGCCAATGAGCAGTTCTTC
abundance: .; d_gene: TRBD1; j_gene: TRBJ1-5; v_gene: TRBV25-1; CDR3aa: CASSDGRGHNQPQHF; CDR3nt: TGTGCCAGCAGTGACGGCAGGGGGCACAATCAGCCCCAGCATTTT
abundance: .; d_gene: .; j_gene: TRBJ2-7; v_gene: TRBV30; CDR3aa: CAWSELNEQYF; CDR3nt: TGTGCCTGGAGCGAGCTTAACGAGCAGTACTTC
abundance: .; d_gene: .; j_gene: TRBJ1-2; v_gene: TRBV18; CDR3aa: CASSRGELNYGYTF; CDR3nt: TGTGCCAGCTCCCGGGGGGAACTTAACTATGGCTACACCTTC
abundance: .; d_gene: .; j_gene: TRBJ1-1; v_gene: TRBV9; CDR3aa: CASSVDPQGRMAFF; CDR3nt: TGTGCCAGCAGCGTAGACCCACAGGGAAGAATGGCTTTCTTT
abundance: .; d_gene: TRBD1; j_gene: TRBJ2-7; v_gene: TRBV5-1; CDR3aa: CASSWSGTGTYEQYF; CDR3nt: TGCGCCAGCAGTTGGTCCGGGACAGGGACCTACGAGCAGTACTTC
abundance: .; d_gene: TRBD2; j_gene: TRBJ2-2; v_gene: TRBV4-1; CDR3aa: CASSREAGSGTGELFF; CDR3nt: TGCGCCAGCAGCCGCGAAGCGGGGTCGGGCACCGGGGAGCTGTTTTTT
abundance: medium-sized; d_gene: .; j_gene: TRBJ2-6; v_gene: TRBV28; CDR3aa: CASSLDGDSGANVLTF; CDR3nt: TGTGCCAGCAGTTTAGACGGAGACTCTGGGGCCAACGTCCTGACTTTC
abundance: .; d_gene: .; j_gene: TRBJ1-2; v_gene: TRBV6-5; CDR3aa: CASSYSQLTNYGYTF; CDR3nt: TGTGCCAGCAGTTACTCACAGCTGACTAACTATGGCTACACCTTC
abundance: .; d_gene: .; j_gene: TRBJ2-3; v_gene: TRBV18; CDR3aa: CASSSARGSPDTQYF; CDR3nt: TGTGCCAGCTCATCAGCTAGGGGATCTCCAGATACGCAGTATTTT
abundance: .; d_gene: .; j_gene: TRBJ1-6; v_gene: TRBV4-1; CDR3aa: CASSASGQASPLHF; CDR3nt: TGCGCCAGCAGCGCCTCAGGGCAGGCTTCACCCCTACACTTT
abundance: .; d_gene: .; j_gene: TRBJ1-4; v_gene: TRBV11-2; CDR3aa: CASSAVKGREKLFF; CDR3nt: TGTGCCAGCAGCGCAGTAAAGGGGCGCGAAAAACTGTTTTTT
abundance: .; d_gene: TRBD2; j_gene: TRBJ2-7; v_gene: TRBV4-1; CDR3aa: CASSQDLNSGGYEQYF; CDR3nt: TGCGCCAGCAGCCAAGATTTGAATAGCGGGGGTTACGAGCAGTACTTC
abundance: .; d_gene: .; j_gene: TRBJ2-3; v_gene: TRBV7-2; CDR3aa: CASSLAATTDTQYF; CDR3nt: TGTGCCAGCAGCTTAGCGGCCACCACAGATACGCAGTATTTT
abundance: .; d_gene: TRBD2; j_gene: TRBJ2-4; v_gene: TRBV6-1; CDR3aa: CASSEGPLAGGFKNIQYF; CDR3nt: TGTGCCAGCAGTGAAGGCCCCCTAGCGGGAGGTTTCAAAAACATTCAGTACTTC
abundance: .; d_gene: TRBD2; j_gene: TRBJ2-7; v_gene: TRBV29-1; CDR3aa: CSVMTSGSYEQYF; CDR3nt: TGCAGCGTGATGACTAGCGGCTCCTACGAGCAGTACTTC
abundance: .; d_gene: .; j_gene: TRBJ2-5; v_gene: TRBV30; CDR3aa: CAWSRYSDLKETQYF; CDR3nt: TGTGCCTGGAGCCGTTATAGCGACTTAAAGGAGACCCAGTACTTC
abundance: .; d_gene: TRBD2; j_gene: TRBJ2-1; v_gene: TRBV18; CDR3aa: CASSPPSFRGGSNEQFF; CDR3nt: TGTGCCAGCTCACCACCTTCTTTCCGCGGGGGGTCCAATGAGCAGTTCTTC
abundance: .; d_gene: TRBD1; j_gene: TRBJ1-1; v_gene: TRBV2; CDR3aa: CASMGTGGTEAFF; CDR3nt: TGTGCCAGCATGGGGACAGGGGGCACTGAAGCTTTCTTT
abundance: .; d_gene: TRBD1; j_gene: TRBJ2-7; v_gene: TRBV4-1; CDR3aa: CASSQGTGGDEQYF; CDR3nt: TGCGCCAGCAGCCAGGGGACAGGGGGCGACGAGCAGTACTTC
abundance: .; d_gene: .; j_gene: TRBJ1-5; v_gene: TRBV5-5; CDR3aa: CASSLGLEGQPQHF; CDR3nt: TGTGCCAGCAGCCTGGGACTTGAGGGTCAGCCCCAGCATTTT
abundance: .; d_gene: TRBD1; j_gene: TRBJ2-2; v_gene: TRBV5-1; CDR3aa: CASSLQGVDTGELFF; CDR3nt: TGCGCCAGCAGCTTGCAGGGGGTGGACACCGGGGAGCTGTTTTTT
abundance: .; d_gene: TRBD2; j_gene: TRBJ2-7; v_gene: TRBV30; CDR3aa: CAWSVGGSLNEQYF; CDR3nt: TGTGCCTGGAGTGTGGGGGGGAGTCTGAACGAGCAGTACTTC
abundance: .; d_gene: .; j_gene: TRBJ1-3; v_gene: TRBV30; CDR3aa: CAWSVLGKISGNTIYF; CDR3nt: TGTGCCTGGAGTGTACTCGGGAAGATCTCTGGAAACACCATATATTTT
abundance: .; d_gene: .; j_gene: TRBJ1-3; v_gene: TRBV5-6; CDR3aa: CASSLQGSGNTIYF; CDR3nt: TGTGCCAGCAGCCTGCAGGGTTCTGGAAACACCATATATTTT
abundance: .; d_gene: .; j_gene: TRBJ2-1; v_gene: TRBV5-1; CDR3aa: CASSSGGRRDEQFF; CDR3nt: TGCGCCAGCAGCAGTGGTGGTAGGCGGGATGAGCAGTTCTTC
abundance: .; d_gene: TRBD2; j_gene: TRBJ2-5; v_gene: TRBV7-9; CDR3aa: CASSRGTSGGSTQETQYF; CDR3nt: TGTGCCAGCAGCCGTGGGACTAGCGGAGGGTCTACTCAAGAGACCCAGTACTTC
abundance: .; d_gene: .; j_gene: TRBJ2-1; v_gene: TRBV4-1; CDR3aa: CASSQELRQTYNEQFF; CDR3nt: TGCGCCAGCAGCCAAGAGCTCAGACAAACCTACAATGAGCAGTTCTTC
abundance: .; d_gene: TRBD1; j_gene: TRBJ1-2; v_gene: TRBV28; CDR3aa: CASSSTGQGVGGYTF; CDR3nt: TGTGCCAGCAGCTCGACCGGACAGGGGGTAGGGGGCTACACCTTC
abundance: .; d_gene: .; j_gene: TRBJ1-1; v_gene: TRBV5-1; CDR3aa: CASSPGGSTEAFF; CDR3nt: TGCGCCAGCTCCCCGGGGGGGTCCACTGAAGCTTTCTTT
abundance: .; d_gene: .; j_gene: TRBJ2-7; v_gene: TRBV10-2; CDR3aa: CASIRQLDSYEQYF; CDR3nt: TGCGCCAGCATAAGACAGCTGGACTCCTACGAGCAGTACTTC
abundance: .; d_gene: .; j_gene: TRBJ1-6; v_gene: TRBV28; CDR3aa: CASSLGRAPGSPLHF; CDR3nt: TGTGCCAGCAGTTTAGGAAGGGCTCCGGGATCACCCCTCCACTTT
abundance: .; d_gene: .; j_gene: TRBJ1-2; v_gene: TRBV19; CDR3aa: CASRDTRVGNYGYTF; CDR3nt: TGTGCCAGCCGGGATACTCGGGTCGGCAACTATGGCTACACCTTC
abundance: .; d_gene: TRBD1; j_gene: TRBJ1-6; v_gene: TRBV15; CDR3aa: CATSRDLGQVYSPLHF; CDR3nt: TGTGCCACCAGCAGAGATCTGGGACAGGTTTATTCACCCCTCCACTTT
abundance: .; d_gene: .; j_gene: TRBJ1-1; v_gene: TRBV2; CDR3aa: CASRAGLNTEAFF; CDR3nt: TGTGCCAGCAGGGCGGGGCTGAACACTGAAGCTTTCTTT
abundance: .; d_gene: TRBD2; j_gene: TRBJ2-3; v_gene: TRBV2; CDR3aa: CASSERTSWGLSTDTQYF; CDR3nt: TGTGCCAGCAGTGAACGGACTAGCTGGGGTCTTAGCACAGATACGCAGTATTTT
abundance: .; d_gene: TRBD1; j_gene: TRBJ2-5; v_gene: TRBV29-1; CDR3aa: CSALAGTVQETQYF; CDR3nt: TGCAGCGCCCTGGCTGGGACAGTCCAAGAGACCCAGTACTTC
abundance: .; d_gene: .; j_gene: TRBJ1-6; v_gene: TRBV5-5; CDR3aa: CASSLASGWGDSPLHF; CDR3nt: TGTGCCAGCAGCTTGGCTTCAGGATGGGGGGATTCACCCCTCCACTTT
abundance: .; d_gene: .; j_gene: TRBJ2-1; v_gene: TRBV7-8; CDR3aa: CASSTLVFGSSDNEQFF; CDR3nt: TGTGCCAGCAGCACCTTAGTATTCGGTAGCTCCGACAATGAGCAGTTCTTC
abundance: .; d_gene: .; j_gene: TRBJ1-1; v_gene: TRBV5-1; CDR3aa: CASSLGGLLNTEAFF; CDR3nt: TGCGCCAGCAGCTTGGGGGGACTGTTGAACACTGAAGCTTTCTTT
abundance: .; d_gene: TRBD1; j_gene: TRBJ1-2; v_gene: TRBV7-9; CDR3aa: CASSFTGGPYGYTF; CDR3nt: TGTGCCAGCAGCTTTACAGGGGGCCCGTATGGCTACACCTTC
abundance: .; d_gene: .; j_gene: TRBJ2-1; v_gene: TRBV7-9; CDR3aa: CASSPQTDNEQFF; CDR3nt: TGTGCCAGCAGCCCACAAACCGACAATGAGCAGTTCTTC
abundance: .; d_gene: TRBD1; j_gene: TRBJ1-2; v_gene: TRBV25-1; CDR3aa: CASSRDSMRYTF; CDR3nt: TGTGCCAGCAGTAGGGACAGTATGCGCTACACCTTC
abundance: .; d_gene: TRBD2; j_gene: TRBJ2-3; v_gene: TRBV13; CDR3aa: CASSLDRLAGEGVQYF; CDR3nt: TGTGCCAGCAGCTTAGATCGACTAGCGGGGGAGGGTGTGCAGTATTTT
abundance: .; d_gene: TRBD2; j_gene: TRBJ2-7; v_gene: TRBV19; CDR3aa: CASSISGEEQYF; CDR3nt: TGTGCCAGTAGTATTAGCGGGGAGGAGCAGTACTTC
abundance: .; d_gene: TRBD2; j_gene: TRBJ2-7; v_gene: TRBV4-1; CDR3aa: CASSQELGGEGLAGLSYEQYF; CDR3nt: TGCGCCAGCAGCCAAGAGCTGGGGGGTGAGGGACTAGCGGGATTATCCTACGAGCAGTACTTC
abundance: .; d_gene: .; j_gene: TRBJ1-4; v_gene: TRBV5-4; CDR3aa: CASSSPGGNEKLFF; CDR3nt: TGTGCCAGCAGCTCCCCCGGGGGTAATGAAAAACTGTTTTTT
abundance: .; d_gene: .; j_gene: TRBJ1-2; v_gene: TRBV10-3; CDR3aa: CAISEAIQVTNYGYTF; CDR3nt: TGTGCCATCAGTGAGGCGATCCAGGTCACCAACTATGGCTACACCTTC
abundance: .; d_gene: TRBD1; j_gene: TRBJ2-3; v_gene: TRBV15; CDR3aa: CATSRDRTGGTDTQYF; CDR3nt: TGTGCCACCAGCAGAGATAGGACAGGGGGCACAGATACGCAGTATTTT